This TCR beta chain derives from a study of blood T cell repertoires in COVID-19. Study context: Sources were T cells, B-cell-depleted T cells, or PBMCs; the material itself was cDNA or gDNA.

Data came from immunoSEQ multiplex PCR; TCRdb stores just in-frame clones and leaves some out. The sample lists roughly 200,000 clones, roughly 80% occurring once. The CDR3 runs to 19 residues. The receptor was derived from a woman of 80 years or more with acute or convalescent COVID-19. The sequenced sample was peripheral blood. The chain recombines TRBV21-1 with TRBJ1-3; TRBD1 is the table's D call and was not checked against the DNA. TRBV21-1 counts as a pseudogene. The CDR3 protein is CASSRKIGGTTHSGNTIYF. In DNA, the CDR3 is TGTGCCAGCAGCCGTAAAATTGGGGGCACGACACACTCTGGAAACACCATATATTTT.